What follows is one TCR beta chain and its context. Its cognate antigen is unknown. Generated by immunoSEQ multiplex PCR, the TCRdb table keeps only in-frame clones and is missing some. The sample consists of 120,000 to 150,000 clones, approximately 89% of them appearing once. J was trimmed by 7 bases and V by 2 bases; bases with no gene match: 10. From germline, CDR1 is MNHEY and CDR2 SMNVEV (reference sequence). The CDR3 is 17 residues long. This record belongs to a study of T cell responses to AZD1222 COVID-19 vaccine. About the research overall: Pooling of second doses given at about 4 or about 12 weeks was done.

Study-level points and caveats: Among spike-specific TCRs, nearly half reportedly target unmutated variant regions. Among the donors, most were white British and more were female, and clonal diversity was possibly underestimated. Repertoires were obtained only post-peak T cell response.

The chain joins TRBV27 to TRBJ1-6; TRBD1 aligns across 8 bases. This TCR derives from an adult in good health. The source material was peripheral blood, sampled on day 0 of AZD1222 vaccination. The CDR3 reads CASSLDRGGRMNSPLHF. As DNA, the CDR3 is TGTGCCAGCAGTTTAGACAGGGGCGGGAGGATGAATTCACCCCTCCACTTT.